One and the same sample provided the 11 T cell receptor beta chains below, sequenced in a study of cytomegalovirus exposure and HLA in healthy donors. The PCR employed 60 Vbeta primers together with 13 Jbeta primers. Repertoires were generated with immunoSEQ multiplex PCR, while TCRdb's copy carries only in-frame clones and drops some. The data hold 160,000 or so clones, with around 73% observed a single time. The material sequenced was PBMCs. These receptors were collected from a male donor in good health and CMV-seronegative.

The genes are TRBV5-4 and TRBJ1-5, with a tentative D call TRBD1 (6 bases). This CDR3 is 13 amino acids long. Germline CDR1 SGHNT, CDR2 YYREEE (reference sequence). V lost 4 bases and J lost 5, with 10 bases in between. This CDR3 reads CASSRGQYQPQHF. The CDR3 region has the DNA TGTGCCAGCAGCCGAGGACAGTATCAGCCCCAGCATTTT.

The rearrangement uses TRBV5-1 and TRBJ2-7, with D possibly matching TRBD1 (6 bases). Germline-derived CDR1 and CDR2 are SGHRS and YFSETQ. The length of the CDR3 is 12 residues. V was shortened by 4 bases and J by 2 bases, with 7 bases between the two germline ends. CDR3 sequence reads: CASSGTPYEQYF. CDR3 nucleotide sequence: TGCGCCAGCAGCGGGACACCCTACGAGCAGTACTTC.

The V gene is TRBV29-1, the J gene TRBJ1-2, with no clear D. In germline, CDR1 is SQVTM, CDR2 ANQGSEA. The CDR3 is 11 residues long. Trimming took 6 bases from V and 2 from J, leaving 7 bases between them. In nucleotides, the CDR3 is TGCAGCGTCTCTGTGAACTATGGCTACACCTTC. Amino acid sequence: CSVSVNYGYTF.

The chain couples TRBV7-2 to TRBJ1-4, with 7 positions matching TRBD1. The CDR3 consists of 16 residues. Germline CDR1 and CDR2: SGHTA and FQGNSA. V gave up 4 bases and J gave up 1 base; unmatched junction bases: 6. The CDR3 is CASSSGQLKTNEKLFF. The CDR3 DNA reads TGTGCCAGCAGCTCGGGACAGTTAAAAACTAATGAAAAACTGTTTTTT.

This sequence joins TRBV9 and TRBJ2-2, with 8 bases that match TRBD2. Unmatched junction bases numbered 4, after V lost 3 bases and J lost 3 bases. Germline V CDR1 and CDR2: SGDLS, YYNGEE. The CDR3 has 15 amino acids. The CDR3 DNA follows: TGTGCCAGCAGCGCCGGGGGGGCGTACACCGGGGAGCTGTTTTTT. As protein: CASSAGGAYTGELFF.

As to this clone: Germline is not matched at one junction end, which may reflect a read error. The J gene is TRBJ2-7, the V gene TRBV7-7, with 7 bases aligning to TRBD1. Germline lookup yields CDR1 SSHAT and CDR2 FNYEAQ (reference sequence). The CDR3 totals 14 residues. The CDR3, as DNA: TGTGCTAGCAGCCCCCTAGGGGGCTACTACGAGCAGTACTTC. The encoded protein is CASSPLGGYYEQYF. The full variable domain, in which reference TRBV7-7 and TRBJ2-7 provide the parts outside the CDR3, is GAGVSQSPRYKVTKRGQDVTLRCDPISSHATLYWYQQALGQGPEFLTYFNYEAQPDKSGLPSDRFSAERPEGSISTLTIQRTEQRDSAMYRCASSPLGGYYEQYFGPGTRLTVT.

V gene TRBV6-1 combines with J gene TRBJ1-6; 9 nucleotides match TRBD1. The ends lost 6 bases at V and 7 bases at J; junction bases unmatched: 7. The CDR3 spans 15 residues. From germline, CDR1 is MNHNS and CDR2 SASEGT. For the CDR3, the DNA is TGTGCCAGCAGCTTGGACAGGGGTGAAAATTCACCCCTCCACTTT. Translation gives CASSLDRGENSPLHF.

CDR3 loop: CASSFGGGPNTGELFF. CDR3 sequence (DNA): TGTGCCAGCAGCTTTGGGGGGGGCCCTAACACCGGGGAGCTGTTTTTT. This chain links TRBV5-4 with TRBJ2-2; weak D call: TRBD2 (7 bases). V lost 2 bases to trimming and J lost 2 bases, with 13 bases between them. The CDR3 consists of 16 residues. The germline V gene encodes CDR1 SGHNT and CDR2 YYREEE (reference sequence). The variable domain in full, with the rest retrieved from reference TRBV5-4 and TRBJ2-2, is ETGVTQSPTHLIKTRGQQVTLRCSSQSGHNTVSWYQQALGQGPQFIFQYYREEENGRGNFPPRFSGLQFPNYSSELNVNALELDDSALYLCASSFGGGPNTGELFFGEGSRLTVL.

This clone occurred a few times. This sequence joins TRBV29-1 and TRBJ2-1, with 12 bases lining up with TRBD2. This CDR3 is 15 amino acids long. Germline V gene lookup returns CDR1 SQVTM and CDR2 ANQGSEA. The CDR3, as DNA: TGCAGTGGTGCCAGACTAGCGGGGGAAATGAATGAGCAGTTCTTC. Encoded protein: CSGARLAGEMNEQFF.

The chain links TRBV18 to TRBJ2-3; TRBD1 agrees at 8 bases. The V segment lost 10 bases and the J segment 6 bases; nucleotides outside the gene matches: 9. The length of the CDR3 is 13 residues. In germline, CDR1 is KGHSH, CDR2 LQKENI. CDR3 nucleotide sequence: TGTGCCAACGAGGACAGGGTCTCCGATACGCAGTATTTT. It specifies CANEDRVSDTQYF.

The chain employs TRBV5-6 and TRBJ2-7, with 7 bases identical to TRBD1. The CDR3 loop spans 15 amino acids. The V gene end was trimmed by 4 bases and the J gene end by 0 bases; junction bases not matched to a gene: 7. The germline V gene has CDR1 SGHDT and CDR2 YYEEEE. CDR3 coding DNA: TGTGCCAGCAGCAGGACAGGATTGAGCTCCTACGAGCAGTACTTC. Translation gives CASSRTGLSSYEQYF.